Listed here is a single T cell receptor (beta chain). What it recognizes is unknown. The entry originates in a study of T cell responses to AZD1222 COVID-19 vaccine. Notes on the study in general: Just a handful of people given AZD1222 tested seropositive at baseline. It should be noted that donors were predominantly white British and more often female, and clonal diversity was possibly underestimated. Regions left unmutated in variants are reportedly the target of nearly half of spike-specific TCRs.

Libraries were prepared by immunoSEQ multiplex PCR; TCRdb keeps only in-frame clonotypes and omits some of them. The sample has approximately 140,000 clones, about 89% seen once. V was trimmed by 4 bases and J by 2 bases, leaving 15 bases between them. The germline gives CDR1 SGHRS, CDR2 YFSETQ. The CDR3 runs 15 residues. The receptor was isolated from an adult who received the MenACWY meningococcal vaccine as a control. V and J are TRBV5-1 and TRBJ2-5; TRBD1 or TRBD2 may be the D gene (5 bases each). The material was peripheral blood, obtained 28 days after the second dose of the MenACWY control vaccine. The CDR3, as DNA: TGCGCCAGCAGCCCAATCGGGGCAATTCAAGAGACCCAGTACTTC. Translating gives CASSPIGAIQETQYF.